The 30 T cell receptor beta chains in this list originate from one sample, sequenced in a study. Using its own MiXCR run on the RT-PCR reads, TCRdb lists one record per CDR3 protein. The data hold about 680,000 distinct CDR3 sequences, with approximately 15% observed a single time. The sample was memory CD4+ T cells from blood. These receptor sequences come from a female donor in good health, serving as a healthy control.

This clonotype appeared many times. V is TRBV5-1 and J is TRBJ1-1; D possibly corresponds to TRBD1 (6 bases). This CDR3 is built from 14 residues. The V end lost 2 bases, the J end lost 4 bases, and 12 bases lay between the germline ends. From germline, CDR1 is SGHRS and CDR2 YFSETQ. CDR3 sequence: CASSLPGAPTEAFF. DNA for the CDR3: TGCGCCAGCAGCTTACCGGGGGCGCCCACTGAAGCTTTCTTT.

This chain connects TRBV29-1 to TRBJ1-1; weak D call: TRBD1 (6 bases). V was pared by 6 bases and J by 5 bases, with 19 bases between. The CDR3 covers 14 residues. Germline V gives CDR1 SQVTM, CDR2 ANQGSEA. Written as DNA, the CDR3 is TGCAGCGTGCGCCAACAGGGAGCTAGGACTGAAGCTTTCTTT. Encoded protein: CSVRQQGARTEAFF.

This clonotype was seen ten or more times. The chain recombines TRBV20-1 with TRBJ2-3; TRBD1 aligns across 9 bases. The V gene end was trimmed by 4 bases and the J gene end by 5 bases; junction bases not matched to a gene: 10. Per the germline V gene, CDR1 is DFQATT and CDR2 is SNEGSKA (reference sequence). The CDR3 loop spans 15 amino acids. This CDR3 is CSAILDRGGRDTQYF. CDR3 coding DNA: TGCAGTGCTATATTGGACAGGGGAGGTAGAGATACGCAGTATTTT.

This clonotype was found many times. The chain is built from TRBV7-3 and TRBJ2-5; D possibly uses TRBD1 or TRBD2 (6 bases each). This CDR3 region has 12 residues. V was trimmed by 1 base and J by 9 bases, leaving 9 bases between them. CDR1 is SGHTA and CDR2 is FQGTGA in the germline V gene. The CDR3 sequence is CASSLMGGAQYF. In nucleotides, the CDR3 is TGTGCCAGCAGCTTAATGGGGGGCGCCCAGTACTTC.

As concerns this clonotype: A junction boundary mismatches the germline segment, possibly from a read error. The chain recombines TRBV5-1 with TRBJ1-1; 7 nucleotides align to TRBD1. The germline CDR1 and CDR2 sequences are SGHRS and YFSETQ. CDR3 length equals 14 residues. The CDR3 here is CVSSWGTEGTEAFF. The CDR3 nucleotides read TGCGTCAGCAGCTGGGGGACAGAGGGCACTGAAGCTTTTTTT.

Here the CDR3 reads CASRQDYSGANVLTF. The CDR3 DNA reads TGCGCCAGCAGGCAGGATTACTCTGGGGCCAACGTCCTGACTTTC. This chain uses TRBV5-1 with TRBJ2-6; D is undetermined. V shed 5 bases and J shed 0 bases, with 9 bases lying between them. There are 15 residues in the CDR3. Germline CDR1 reads SGHRS; CDR2 reads YFSETQ.

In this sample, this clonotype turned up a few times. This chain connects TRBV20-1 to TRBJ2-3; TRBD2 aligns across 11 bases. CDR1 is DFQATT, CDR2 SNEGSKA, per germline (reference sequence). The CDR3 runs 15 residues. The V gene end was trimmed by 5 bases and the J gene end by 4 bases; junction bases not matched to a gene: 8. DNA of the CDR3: TGCAGTGCTCAGTTAACTAGCGGGAGAGCAGATACGCAGTATTTT. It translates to CSAQLTSGRADTQYF.

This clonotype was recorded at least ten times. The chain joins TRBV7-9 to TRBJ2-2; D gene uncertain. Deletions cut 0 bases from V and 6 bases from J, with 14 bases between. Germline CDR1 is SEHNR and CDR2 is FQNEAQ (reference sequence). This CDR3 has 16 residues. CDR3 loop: CASSLALRSLAGELFF. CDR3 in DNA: TGTGCCAGCAGCTTAGCGTTACGGAGTCTGGCCGGGGAGCTGTTTTTT.

The CDR3 sequence is CASSQDHWLSGGALREQFF. The CDR3 DNA sequence: TGCGCCAGCAGCCAAGATCATTGGCTCAGCGGGGGGGCCTTACGGGAGCAGTTCTTC. V usage is TRBV4-3 and J usage is TRBJ2-1, with 10 positions matching TRBD2. Germline V lookup: CDR1 LGHNA, CDR2 YSLEER. With V trimmed by 0 bases and J by 10 bases, 18 bases remained unmatched. This CDR3 region has 19 residues.

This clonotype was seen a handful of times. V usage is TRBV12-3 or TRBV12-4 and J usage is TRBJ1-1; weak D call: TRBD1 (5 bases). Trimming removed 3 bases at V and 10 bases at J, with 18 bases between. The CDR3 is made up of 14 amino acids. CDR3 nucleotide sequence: TGTGCCAGCAGTTTGGGGAGGCAGCTTAGGGGAGCTTTCTTT. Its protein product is CASSLGRQLRGAFF.

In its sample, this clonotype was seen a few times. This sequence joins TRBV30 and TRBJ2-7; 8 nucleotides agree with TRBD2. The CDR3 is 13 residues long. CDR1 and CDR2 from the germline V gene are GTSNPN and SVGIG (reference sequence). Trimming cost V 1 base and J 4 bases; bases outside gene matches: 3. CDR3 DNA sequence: TGTGCCTGGAGTGGTGCGGGAGGATACGAGCAGTACTTC. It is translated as CAWSGAGGYEQYF.

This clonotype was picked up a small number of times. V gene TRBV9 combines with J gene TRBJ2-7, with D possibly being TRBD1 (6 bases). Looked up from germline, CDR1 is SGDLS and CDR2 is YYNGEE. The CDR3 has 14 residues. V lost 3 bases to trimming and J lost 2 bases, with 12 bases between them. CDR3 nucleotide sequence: TGTGCCAGCAGCGCCGGACAGTGGACCTACGAGCAGTACTTC. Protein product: CASSAGQWTYEQYF.

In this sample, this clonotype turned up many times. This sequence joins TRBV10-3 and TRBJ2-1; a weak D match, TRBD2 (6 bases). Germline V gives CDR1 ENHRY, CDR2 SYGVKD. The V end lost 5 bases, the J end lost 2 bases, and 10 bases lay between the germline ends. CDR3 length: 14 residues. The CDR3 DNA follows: TGTGCCATCAGTAGGGACTCTACCTACAATGAGCAGTTCTTC. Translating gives CAISRDSTYNEQFF.

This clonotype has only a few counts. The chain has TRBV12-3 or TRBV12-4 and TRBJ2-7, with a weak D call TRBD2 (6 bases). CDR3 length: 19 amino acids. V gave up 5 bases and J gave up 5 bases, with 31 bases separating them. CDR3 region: CASSPRGRPENPGGDEQYF. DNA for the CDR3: TGTGCCAGCAGTCCTCGAGGGCGCCCCGAAAATCCCGGCGGGGACGAGCAGTACTTC.

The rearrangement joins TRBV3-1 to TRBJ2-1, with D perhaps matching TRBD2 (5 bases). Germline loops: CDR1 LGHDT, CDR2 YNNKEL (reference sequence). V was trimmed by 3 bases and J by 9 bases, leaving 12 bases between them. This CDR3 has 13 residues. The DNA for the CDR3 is TGTGCCAGCAGCCAGCAGACTATCGGTGAGCAGTTCTTC. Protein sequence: CASSQQTIGEQFF.

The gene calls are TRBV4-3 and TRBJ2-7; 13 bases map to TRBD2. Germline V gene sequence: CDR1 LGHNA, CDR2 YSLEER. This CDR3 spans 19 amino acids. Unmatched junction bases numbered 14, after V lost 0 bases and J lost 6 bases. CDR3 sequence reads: CASSQEGGPGLAGVVEQYF. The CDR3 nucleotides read TGCGCCAGCAGCCAAGAGGGGGGGCCAGGACTAGCGGGAGTTGTCGAGCAGTACTTC.

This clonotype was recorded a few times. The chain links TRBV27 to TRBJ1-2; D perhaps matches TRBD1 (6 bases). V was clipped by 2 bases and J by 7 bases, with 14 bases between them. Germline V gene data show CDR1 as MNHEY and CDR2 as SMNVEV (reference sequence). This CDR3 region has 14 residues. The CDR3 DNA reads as TGTGCCAGCAGTTTACAGGGGCGCGAGGGTGGCTACACCTTC. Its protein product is CASSLQGREGGYTF.

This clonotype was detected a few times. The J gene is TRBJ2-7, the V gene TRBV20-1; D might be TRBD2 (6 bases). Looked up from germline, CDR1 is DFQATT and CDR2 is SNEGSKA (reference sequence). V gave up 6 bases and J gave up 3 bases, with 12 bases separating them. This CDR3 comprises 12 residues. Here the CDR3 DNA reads TGCAGTGCCCTCGGGGAGGTCTACGAGCAGTACTTC. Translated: CSALGEVYEQYF.

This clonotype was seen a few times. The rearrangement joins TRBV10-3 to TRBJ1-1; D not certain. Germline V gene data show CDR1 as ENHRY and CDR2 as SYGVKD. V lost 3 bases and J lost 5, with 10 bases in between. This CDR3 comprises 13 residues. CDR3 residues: CAISESRRTEAFF. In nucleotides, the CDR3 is TGTGCCATCAGTGAATCTCGCCGAACTGAAGCTTTCTTT.

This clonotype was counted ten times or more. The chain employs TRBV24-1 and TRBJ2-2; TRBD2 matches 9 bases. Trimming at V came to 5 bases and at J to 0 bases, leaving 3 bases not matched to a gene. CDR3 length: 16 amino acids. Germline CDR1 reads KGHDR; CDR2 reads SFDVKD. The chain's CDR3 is CATSGASGTNTGELFF. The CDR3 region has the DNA TGTGCCACCAGTGGGGCTAGCGGGACGAACACCGGGGAGCTGTTTTTT.

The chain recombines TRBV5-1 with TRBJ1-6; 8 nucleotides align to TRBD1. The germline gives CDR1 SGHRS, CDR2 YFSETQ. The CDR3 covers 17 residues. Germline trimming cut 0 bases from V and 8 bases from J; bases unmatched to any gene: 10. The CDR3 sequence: CASSLGLQGERDSPLHF. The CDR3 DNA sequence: TGCGCCAGCAGCTTGGGCCTACAGGGGGAAAGGGATTCACCCCTCCACTTT.

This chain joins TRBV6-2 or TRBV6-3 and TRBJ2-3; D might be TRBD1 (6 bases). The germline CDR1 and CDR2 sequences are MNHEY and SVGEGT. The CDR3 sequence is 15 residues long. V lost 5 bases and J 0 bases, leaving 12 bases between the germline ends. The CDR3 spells CASSQRQASTDTQYF. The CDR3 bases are TGTGCCAGCAGTCAACGACAGGCTAGCACAGATACGCAGTATTTT.

The CDR3 spells CASSIRQGDTGELFF. CDR3 sequence (DNA): TGTGCCAGCTCGATCCGACAGGGGGACACCGGGGAGCTGTTTTTT. The chain has TRBV18 and TRBJ2-2; the match to TRBD1 covers 9 bases. The ends lost 6 bases at V and 3 bases at J; junction bases unmatched: 5. This CDR3 contains 15 residues. Germline assignment: CDR1 KGHSH and CDR2 LQKENI.

The CDR3 nucleotides are TGTGCCAGCACTAAACAGGGGACCGGGGAGACCCAGTACTTC. Residues: CASTKQGTGETQYF. The gene calls are TRBV12-3 or TRBV12-4 and TRBJ2-5; 7 nucleotides match TRBD1. V lost 7 bases and J lost 5; bases outside the gene matches: 10. This CDR3 spans 14 amino acids.

DNA of the CDR3: TGTGCCAGCAGCTTCACCGGGACAGGGAGTTACGAGCAGTACTTC. Amino acids: CASSFTGTGSYEQYF. V is TRBV5-5 and J is TRBJ2-7; 9 nucleotides line up with TRBD1. V lost 2 bases and J lost 4; bases outside the gene matches: 7. This CDR3 spans 15 amino acids. Germline V gene data show CDR1 as SGHKS and CDR2 as YYEKEE (reference sequence).

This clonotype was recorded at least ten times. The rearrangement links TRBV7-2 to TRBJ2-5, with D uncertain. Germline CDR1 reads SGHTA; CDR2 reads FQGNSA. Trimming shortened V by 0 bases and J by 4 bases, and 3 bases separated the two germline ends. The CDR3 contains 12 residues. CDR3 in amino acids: CASSLALETQYF. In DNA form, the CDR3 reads TGTGCCAGCAGCTTAGCGCTAGAGACCCAGTACTTC.

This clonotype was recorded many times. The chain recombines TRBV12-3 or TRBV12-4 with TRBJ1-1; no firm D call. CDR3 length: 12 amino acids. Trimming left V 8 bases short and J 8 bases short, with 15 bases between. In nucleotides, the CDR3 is TGTGCCAGCCGGACGGTATACTCGGAAGCTTTCTTT. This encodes CASRTVYSEAFF.

CDR3 in amino acids: CASSYYSGNTDTQYF. The CDR3 region has the DNA TGTGCCAGCAGTTATTATAGCGGGAACACAGATACGCAGTATTTT. V is TRBV6-2 or TRBV6-3 and J is TRBJ2-3; 8 bases are a match to TRBD2. The junction had 4 bases not matched to a gene; V was cut back by 3 bases and J by 2 bases. The CDR3 spans 15 residues. Germline V gene sequence: CDR1 MNHEY, CDR2 SVGEGT.

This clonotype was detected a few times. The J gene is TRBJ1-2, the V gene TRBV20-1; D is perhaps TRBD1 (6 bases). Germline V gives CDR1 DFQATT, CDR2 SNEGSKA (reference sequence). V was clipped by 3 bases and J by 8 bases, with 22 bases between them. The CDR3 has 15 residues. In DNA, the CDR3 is TGCAGTGCTAGGGATTATACAGGGTACCGTTACGGCTACACCTTC. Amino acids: CSARDYTGYRYGYTF.

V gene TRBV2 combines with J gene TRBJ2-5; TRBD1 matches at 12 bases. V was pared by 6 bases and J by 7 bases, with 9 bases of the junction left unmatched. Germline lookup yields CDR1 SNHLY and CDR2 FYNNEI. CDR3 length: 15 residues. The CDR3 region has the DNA TGTGCCAGCAGAAGCCCGGGACAGGGGGCGGCGACCCAGTACTTC. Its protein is CASRSPGQGAATQYF. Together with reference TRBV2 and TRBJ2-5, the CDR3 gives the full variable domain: EPEVTQTPSHQVTQMGQEVILRCVPISNHLYFYWYRQILGQKVEFLVSFYNNEISEKSEIFDDQFSVERPDGSNFTLKIRSTKLEDSAMYFCASRSPGQGAATQYFGPGTRLLVL.